The 9 T cell receptor beta chains below were found in one sample sequenced in a study of blood T cells in healthy people across ages. A second PCR, run for about 6 to 12 cycles, used a sample-barcoded 5' primer plus a J-beta primer mix. Each CDR3 protein gets one entry after TCRdb re-called the 5' RACE reads with MiXCR. Of 1 million to 1.2 million distinct CDR3 sequences listed, 30% to 40% are singletons. Source material: blood. The receptor source for this set is a man between 18 and 29 years old in good health.

The CDR3 reads CSATEDRVMDTQYF. The CDR3 bases are TGCAGTGCTACCGAGGACAGGGTTATGGATACGCAGTATTTT. The chain couples TRBV20-1 to TRBJ2-3; the match to TRBD1 covers 8 bases. This CDR3 comprises 14 residues. V lost 4 bases to trimming and J lost 6 bases; unmatched junction nucleotides: 9. Germline values: CDR1 DFQATT, CDR2 SNEGSKA (reference sequence).

This clonotype was observed a handful of times. This chain connects TRBV2 to TRBJ1-5; D unclear. This CDR3 region has 14 residues. Looked up from germline, CDR1 is SNHLY and CDR2 is FYNNEI. V gave up 6 bases and J gave up 2 bases, with 11 bases separating them. Written as DNA, the CDR3 is TGTGCCAGCAGAGCGACGGTGGGCAATCAGCCCCAGCATTTT. Amino acid sequence: CASRATVGNQPQHF.

This chain joins TRBV9 and TRBJ1-5; possibly TRBD1 for D (5 bases). The CDR3 loop spans 17 amino acids. Trimming cost V 0 bases and J 1 base, with 14 bases left between them. Germline loops: CDR1 SGDLS, CDR2 YYNGEE. The CDR3: CASSVGGRRASNQPQHF. For the CDR3, the DNA is TGTGCCAGCAGCGTAGGGGGGAGGAGGGCGAGCAATCAGCCCCAGCATTTT.

This clonotype was seen only a few times. This sequence joins TRBV7-2 and TRBJ2-3; D is unresolved. Germline assignment: CDR1 SGHTA and CDR2 FQGNSA. This CDR3 is 13 amino acids long. V was trimmed by 7 bases and J by 1 base, leaving 9 bases between them. CDR3 amino acids: CASKRAGTDTQYF. The CDR3 bases are TGTGCCAGCAAGCGCGCGGGCACAGATACGCAGTATTTT. Complete variable domain (other parts from reference TRBV7-2 and TRBJ2-3): GAGVSQSPSNKVTEKGKDVELRCDPISGHTALYWYRQSLGQGLEFLIYFQGNSAPDKSGLPSDRFSAERTGGSVSTLTIQRTQQEDSAVYLCASKRAGTDTQYFGPGTRLTVL.

Only a few counts were recorded for this clonotype. The CDR3: CASSIRDRIYGYTF. Written as DNA, the CDR3 is TGTGCCAGCAGTATTCGGGACAGGATCTATGGCTACACCTTC. The V call is TRBV6-6, the J call TRBJ1-2; 8 bases match TRBD1. Trimming removed 5 bases from V and 4 bases from J; junction bases left unmatched: 6. The CDR3 has 14 amino acids. Looked up from germline, CDR1 is MNHNY and CDR2 is SVGAGI (reference sequence).

CDR3 amino acids: CASSSEQGAGGGYTF. Here the CDR3 DNA reads TGCGCCAGCAGCTCAGAACAGGGGGCTGGGGGTGGCTACACCTTC. The chain combines TRBV5-1 with TRBJ1-2, with 9 nucleotides matching TRBD1. Germline V lookup: CDR1 SGHRS, CDR2 YFSETQ. CDR3 length: 15 amino acids. Trimming cost V 3 bases and J 7 bases; bases outside gene matches: 10. Based on the CDR3 plus reference TRBV5-1 and TRBJ1-2, the full variable domain is KAGVTQTPRYLIKTRGQQVTLSCSPISGHRSVSWYQQTPGQGLQFLFEYFSETQRNKGNFPGRFSGRQFSNSRSEMNVSTLELGDSALYLCASSSEQGAGGGYTFGSGTRLTVV.

In this sample, this clonotype turned up a few times. This chain connects TRBV25-1 to TRBJ2-5; unclear D gene. Germline CDR1 reads MGHDK; CDR2 reads SYGVNS. With 3 bases removed from V and 0 bases from J, the gap between germline ends came to 5 bases. The CDR3 contains 13 residues. CDR3 in DNA: TGTGCCAGCAGTGACGTTTACCAAGAGACCCAGTACTTC. It translates to CASSDVYQETQYF.

The genes are TRBV11-1 and TRBJ1-4; D remains unclear. Germline loops: CDR1 SGHAT, CDR2 FQDESV (reference sequence). The V gene lost 5 bases and the J gene lost 0 bases, with 4 bases spanning the gap. The CDR3 consists of 13 residues. CDR3 nucleotides: TGTGCCAGCAGCGACACAACTAATGAAAAACTGTTTTTT. The encoded protein is CASSDTTNEKLFF.

The CDR3 region is CASSQVGLGVNSPLHF. As DNA, the CDR3 is TGCGCCAGCAGCCAAGTCGGGCTGGGGGTAAATTCACCCCTCCACTTT. J is TRBJ1-6 and V is TRBV4-1, with D possibly TRBD1 on 5 matching bases. Germline V CDR1 and CDR2: MGHRA, YSYEKL. V dropped 1 base and J dropped 7 bases, with 14 bases sitting between them. This CDR3 contains 16 residues.